The 7 T cell receptor beta chains given below trace back to one sample, sequenced in a study of blood T cell repertoires in COVID-19. This table comes from immunoSEQ multiplex PCR, and its TCRdb copy is limited to in-frame clones, with some not included. The sample records more than 95,000 clones, approximately 84% being singletons. Sequencing used peripheral blood. These receptors came from a man in his 60s with acute or convalescent COVID-19.

This chain connects TRBV7-8 to TRBJ2-7; D unresolved. Germline lookup yields CDR1 SGHVS and CDR2 FQNEAQ. The CDR3 loop spans 13 amino acids. V shed 1 base and J shed 6 bases, with 10 bases lying between them. CDR3 sequence: CASSLVFRSEQYV. In DNA form, the CDR3 reads TGTGCCAGCAGCTTAGTCTTTCGGTCCGAGCAGTACGTC.

V usage is TRBV28 and J usage is TRBJ2-3, with 9 nucleotides matching TRBD2. V shed 6 bases and J 4 bases; nucleotides not matched to a gene: 5. The CDR3 contains 14 residues. Germline values: CDR1 MDHEN, CDR2 SYDVKM. CDR3 coding DNA: TGTGCCAGCAGCCCAGCGGGGGGCGCAGATACGCAGTATTTT. Protein product: CASSPAGGADTQYF.

This chain links TRBV27 with TRBJ2-7; tentatively, D is TRBD1 (5 bases). Germline loops: CDR1 MNHEY, CDR2 SMNVEV (reference sequence). Trimming took off 4 bases at V and 4 bases at J, with 8 bases between the two ends. This CDR3 has 12 residues. CDR3 sequence (DNA): TGTGCCAGCAGTTGGGGCGGATACGAGCAGTACTTC. Protein sequence: CASSWGGYEQYF.

The V and J genes are TRBV12-3 or TRBV12-4 and TRBJ2-7; D unclear. The CDR3 loop spans 13 amino acids. The V and J ends lost 0 bases and 4 bases respectively, with 7 bases between them. The CDR3 DNA follows: TGTGCCAGCAGTTTAGCTCGGTTGTACGAGCAGTACTTC. Translation: CASSLARLYEQYF.

The V and J genes are TRBV5-6 and TRBJ2-5; 8 nucleotides agree with TRBD2. Germline trimming cut 3 bases from V and 0 bases from J; bases unmatched to any gene: 7. There are 16 residues in the CDR3. The V gene's germline CDR1 is SGHDT and CDR2 YYEEEE. Here the CDR3 DNA reads TGTGCCAGCAGCTCCCACGGGGGGGGTTACCAAGAGACCCAGTACTTC. Protein product: CASSSHGGGYQETQYF.

The gene calls are TRBV6-1 and TRBJ1-4; D ambiguous. V lost 5 bases and J lost 2, with 6 bases in between. Looked up from germline, CDR1 is MNHNS and CDR2 is SASEGT. The CDR3 consists of 13 residues. CDR3 bases: TGTGCCAGCAGTTTCCAGACTAATGAAAAACTGTTTTTT. This gives the protein CASSFQTNEKLFF.

V gene TRBV19 combines with J gene TRBJ1-2, with D hard to call. Germline CDR1 is LNHDA and CDR2 is SQIVND (reference sequence). The CDR3 has 14 residues. V lost 2 bases and J 13 bases, leaving 20 bases between the germline ends. In DNA form, the CDR3 reads TGTGCCAGTAGTATAAGTGTTTTGGGCACCGCTTTCACCTTC. Translating it yields CASSISVLGTAFTF.